Detailed here is one T cell receptor beta chain. This clonotype was seen a handful of times. Its binding antigen is unknown. The record has no base qualities; no much larger clone is one base away. The library was obtained by RT-PCR. TCRdb shows the sequencer as Illumina HiSeq 2500. TCRdb reprocessing: public reads trimmed at Q25 with fastp, clones called with MiXCR, in-frame beta chains kept. Under each unique CDR3 protein, matching rows form one entry showing the most common genes and DNA. For this sample the table gives hundreds of thousands of distinct CDR3 sequences, of which about 15% were detected only once. The ten most abundant clones make up less than 9% of the sample. This sample stems from a study of response to subunit inactivated influenza vaccine (dated by TCRdb to 2016 to 2019). As for the study more broadly: Deep quantitative T cell receptor repertoire profiling was used in the study to track responses to a trivalent subunit inactivated influenza vaccine. Summary of the overall study and its limitations: The authors suggested that each seasonal influenza vaccination may recruit only a limited number of new T cells.

Sequencing used PBMCs from blood, obtained 14 days before vaccination. The receptor's source is a man in his fifties or sixties who received an inactivated influenza vaccine. Donor details come from another sample of the same person, matched by shared clones.

The CDR3 protein: CASSLVERESYNEQFF. The sequenced DNA is TGTGCCAGCAGCTTGGTCGAGCGGGAGAGCTACAATGAGCAGTTCTTC. This receptor chain uses TRBV5-6 and TRBJ2-1; TRBD2 aligns with 8 central bases. Germline trimming amounts to 0 bases on V and 3 bases on J, with 5 as the count of junction bases outside the gene matches. Reading the germline V gene gives CDR1 SGHDT and CDR2 YYEEEE. The CDR3 numbers 16 residues from cysteine through phenylalanine. Kept here is only the CDR3 DNA, which spans 48 bases and is read in frame from base 1. Full variable domain (CDR3 extended with the reference TRBV5-6 and TRBJ2-1 proteins): DAGVTQSPTHLIKTRGQQVTLRCSPKSGHDTVSWYQQALGQGPQFIFQYYEEEERQRGNFPDRFSGHQFPNYSSELNVNALLLGDSALYLCASSLVERESYNEQFFGPGTRLTVL.